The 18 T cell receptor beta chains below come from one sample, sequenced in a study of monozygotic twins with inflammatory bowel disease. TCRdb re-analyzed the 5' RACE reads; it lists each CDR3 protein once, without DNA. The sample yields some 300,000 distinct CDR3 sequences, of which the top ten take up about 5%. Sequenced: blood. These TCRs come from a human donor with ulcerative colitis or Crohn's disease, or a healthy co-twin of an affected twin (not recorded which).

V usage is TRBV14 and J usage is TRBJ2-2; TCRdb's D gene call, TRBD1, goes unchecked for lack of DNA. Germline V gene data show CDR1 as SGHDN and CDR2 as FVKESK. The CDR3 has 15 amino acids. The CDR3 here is CASSQVVGRSGELFF. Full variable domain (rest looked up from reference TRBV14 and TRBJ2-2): EAGVTQFPSHSVIEKGQTVTLRCDPISGHDNLYWYRRVMGKEIKFLLHFVKESKQDESGMPNNRFLAERTGGTYSTLKVQPAELEDSGVYFCASSQVVGRSGELFFGEGSRLTVL.

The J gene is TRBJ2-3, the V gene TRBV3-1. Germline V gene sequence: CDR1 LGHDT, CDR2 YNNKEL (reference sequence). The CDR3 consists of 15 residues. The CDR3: CASSQDGVATDTQYF.

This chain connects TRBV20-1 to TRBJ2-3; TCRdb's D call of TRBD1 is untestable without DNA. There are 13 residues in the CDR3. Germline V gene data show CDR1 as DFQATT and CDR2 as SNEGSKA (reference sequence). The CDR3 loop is CSAREGVSDTQYF.

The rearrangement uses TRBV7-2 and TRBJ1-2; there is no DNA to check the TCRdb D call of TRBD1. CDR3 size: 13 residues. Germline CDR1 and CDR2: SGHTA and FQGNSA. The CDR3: CASTRITGVLYTF.

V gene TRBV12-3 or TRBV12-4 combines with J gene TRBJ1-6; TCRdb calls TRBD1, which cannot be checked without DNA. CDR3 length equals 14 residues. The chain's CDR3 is CASSWGLVNSPLHF.

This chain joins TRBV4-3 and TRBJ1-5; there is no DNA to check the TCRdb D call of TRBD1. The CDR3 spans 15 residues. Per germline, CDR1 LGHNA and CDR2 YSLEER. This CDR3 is CASSQVGGSNQPQHF.

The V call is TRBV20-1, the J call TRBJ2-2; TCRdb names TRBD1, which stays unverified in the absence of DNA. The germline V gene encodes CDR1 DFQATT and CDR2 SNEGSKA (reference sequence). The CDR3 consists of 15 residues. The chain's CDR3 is CSALPGGRPTGELFF.

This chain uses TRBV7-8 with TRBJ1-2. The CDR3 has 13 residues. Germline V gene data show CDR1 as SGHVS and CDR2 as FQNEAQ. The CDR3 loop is CASSLERRSGYTF.

CDR3: CASSLVTPGVGGEQYF. The chain is built from TRBV5-1 and TRBJ2-7. Germline lookup yields CDR1 SGHRS and CDR2 YFSETQ. The CDR3 loop spans 16 amino acids. The variable domain in full, completed from reference TRBV5-1 and TRBJ2-7, reads KAGVTQTPRYLIKTRGQQVTLSCSPISGHRSVSWYQQTPGQGLQFLFEYFSETQRNKGNFPGRFSGRQFSNSRSEMNVSTLELGDSALYLCASSLVTPGVGGEQYFGPGTRLTVT.

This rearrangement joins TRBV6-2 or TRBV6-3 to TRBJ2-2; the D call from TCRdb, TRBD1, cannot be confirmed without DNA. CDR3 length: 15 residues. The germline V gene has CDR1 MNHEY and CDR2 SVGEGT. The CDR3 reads CASRLGGVKTGELFF.

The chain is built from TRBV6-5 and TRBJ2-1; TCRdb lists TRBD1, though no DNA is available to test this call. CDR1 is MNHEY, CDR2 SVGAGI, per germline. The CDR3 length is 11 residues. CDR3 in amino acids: CASKGGNEQFF.

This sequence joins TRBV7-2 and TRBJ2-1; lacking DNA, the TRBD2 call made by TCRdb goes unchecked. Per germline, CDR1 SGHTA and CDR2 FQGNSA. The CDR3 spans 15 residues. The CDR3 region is CASSRLAGTYNEQFF.

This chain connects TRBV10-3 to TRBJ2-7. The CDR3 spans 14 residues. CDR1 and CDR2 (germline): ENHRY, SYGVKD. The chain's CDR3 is CAISESGSSYEQYF.

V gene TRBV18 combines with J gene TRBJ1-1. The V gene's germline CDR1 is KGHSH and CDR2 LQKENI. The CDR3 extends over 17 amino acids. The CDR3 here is CASSLARLTFVNTEAFF.

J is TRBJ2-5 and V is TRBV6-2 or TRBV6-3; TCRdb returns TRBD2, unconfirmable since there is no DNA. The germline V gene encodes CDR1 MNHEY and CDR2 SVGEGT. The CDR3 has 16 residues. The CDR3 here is CASSYWLQRAQETQYF.

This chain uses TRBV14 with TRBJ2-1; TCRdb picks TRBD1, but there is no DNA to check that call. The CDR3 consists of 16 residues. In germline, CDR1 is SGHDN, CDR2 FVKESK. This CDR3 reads CASSQWGGPIGNEQFF.

The CDR3 reads CASSLLGYPDQPQHF. The chain has TRBV7-2 and TRBJ1-5; TCRdb designates TRBD1, a call that cannot be tested without DNA. CDR3 size: 15 residues. Germline V gives CDR1 SGHTA, CDR2 FQGNSA.

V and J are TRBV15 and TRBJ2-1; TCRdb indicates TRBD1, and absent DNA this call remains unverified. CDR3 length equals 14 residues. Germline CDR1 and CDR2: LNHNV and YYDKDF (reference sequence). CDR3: CATSGDRGDNEQFF.